Sequencing of this T cell receptor (beta chain) was carried out in a study of blood T cell repertoires in COVID-19. Overall study context: Collection of acute and convalescent COVID-19 samples took place in the United States, Italy and Spain.

Method: immunoSEQ multiplex PCR; TCRdb's copy keeps in-frame clones and lacks some. The sample yields some 260,000 clones, about nine tenths seen once. Cohort allocation depended upon clinical history that participants reported. This clone has a single count. Sequences were obtained from PBMCs or T cells enriched from blood (not recorded which). The receptor's source is a woman aged 25 to 39 with acute COVID-19.

The CDR3 nucleotides read TGTGCCAGCAGTTACTATGCTAGCGGGGGCACAGATACGCAGTATTTT. It translates to CASSYYASGGTDTQYF. V usage is TRBV6-2 or TRBV6-3 and J usage is TRBJ2-3, with TRBD2 matching over 9 bases. V lost 1 base, J lost 1 base, and 3 bases stayed unmatched. From germline, CDR1 is MNHEY and CDR2 SVGEGT. The CDR3 runs 16 residues.